Listed here is a single TCR beta chain. Its specificity is not known. This CDR3 has 14 amino acids. Between the trimmed V and J ends, which lost 3 bases and 5 bases, there was a span of 11 bases. The germline V gene has CDR1 MDHEN and CDR2 SYDVKM. The entry originates in a study of shared clonotypes between healthy human individuals. Study-level results: Clonotype sharing among donors was thought likely to change with sequencing depth.

Method: immunoSEQ multiplex PCR; TCRdb's copy keeps in-frame clones and lacks some. The table includes 1.4 million to 1.5 million clones, roughly 97% detected once. The rearrangement uses TRBV28 and TRBJ1-5; a possible D gene is TRBD1 (5 bases). Sequencing was done on a sample of naive CD4+ T cells sorted from blood. The subset denotes: CD45RA+ positively selected. The source of this sequence is a man in his thirties or forties in good health. For the CDR3, the DNA is TGTGCCAGCAGTTTCCTCAGGGAGTATCAGCCCCAGCATTTT. This translates into CASSFLREYQPQHF. The variable domain in full, completed from reference TRBV28 and TRBJ1-5, reads DVKVTQSSRYLVKRTGEKVFLECVQDMDHENMFWYRQDPGLGLRLIYFSYDVKMKEKGDIPEGYSVSREKKERFSLILESASTNQTSMYLCASSFLREYQPQHFGDGTRLSIL.